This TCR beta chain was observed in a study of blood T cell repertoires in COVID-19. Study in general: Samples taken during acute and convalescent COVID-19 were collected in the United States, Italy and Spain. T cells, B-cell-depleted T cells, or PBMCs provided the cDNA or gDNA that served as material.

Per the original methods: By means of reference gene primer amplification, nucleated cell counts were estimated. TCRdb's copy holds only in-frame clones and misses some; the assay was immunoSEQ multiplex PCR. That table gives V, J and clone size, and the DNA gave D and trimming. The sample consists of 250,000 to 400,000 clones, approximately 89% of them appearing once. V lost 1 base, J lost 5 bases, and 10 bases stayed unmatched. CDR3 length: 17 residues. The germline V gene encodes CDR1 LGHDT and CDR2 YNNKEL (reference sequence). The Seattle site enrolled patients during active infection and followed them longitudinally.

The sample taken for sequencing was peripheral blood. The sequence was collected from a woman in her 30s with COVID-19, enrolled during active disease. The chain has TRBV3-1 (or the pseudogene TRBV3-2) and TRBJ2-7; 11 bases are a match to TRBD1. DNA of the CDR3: TGTGCCAGCAGCCAAGTAATAGGGACAGGGGGGGTCCACGAGCAGTACTTC. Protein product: CASSQVIGTGGVHEQYF.